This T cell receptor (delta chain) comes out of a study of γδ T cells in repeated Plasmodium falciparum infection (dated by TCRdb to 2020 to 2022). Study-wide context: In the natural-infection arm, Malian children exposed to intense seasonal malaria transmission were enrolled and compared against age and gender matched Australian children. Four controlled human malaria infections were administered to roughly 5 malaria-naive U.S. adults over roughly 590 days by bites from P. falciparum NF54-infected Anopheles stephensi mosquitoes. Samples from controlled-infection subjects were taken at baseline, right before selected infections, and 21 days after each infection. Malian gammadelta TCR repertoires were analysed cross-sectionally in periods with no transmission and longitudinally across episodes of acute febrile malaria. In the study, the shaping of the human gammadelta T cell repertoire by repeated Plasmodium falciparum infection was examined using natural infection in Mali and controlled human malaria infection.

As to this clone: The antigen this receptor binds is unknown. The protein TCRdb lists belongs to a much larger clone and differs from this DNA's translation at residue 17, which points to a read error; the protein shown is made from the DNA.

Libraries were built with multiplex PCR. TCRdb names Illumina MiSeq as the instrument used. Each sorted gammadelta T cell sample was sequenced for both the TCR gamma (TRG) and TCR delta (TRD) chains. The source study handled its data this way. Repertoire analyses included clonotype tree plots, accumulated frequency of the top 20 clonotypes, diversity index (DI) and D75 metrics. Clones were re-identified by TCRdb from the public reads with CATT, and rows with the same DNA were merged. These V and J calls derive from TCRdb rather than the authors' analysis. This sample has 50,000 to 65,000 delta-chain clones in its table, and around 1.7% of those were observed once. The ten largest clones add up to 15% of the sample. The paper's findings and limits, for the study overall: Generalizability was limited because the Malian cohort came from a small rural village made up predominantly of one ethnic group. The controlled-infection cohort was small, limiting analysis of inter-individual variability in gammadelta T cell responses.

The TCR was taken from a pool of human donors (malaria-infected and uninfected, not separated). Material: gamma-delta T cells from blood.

The CDR3 protein sequence reads: CACDQIGTGWDSDTDKFIF. The sequenced DNA: TGTGCCTGTGACCAGATCGGTACAGGGTGGGACTCGGACACCGATAAATTCATCTTT. The rearrangement combines TRDV2 with TRDJ1; no D gene can be assigned with confidence. Reading from cysteine to phenylalanine, the CDR3 counts 19 amino acids. The read is trimmed to its CDR3 DNA, 57 bases read in frame from base 1. Sequences GEAIGNYY (CDR1) and EKD (CDR2) are obtained from the germline V gene.